One and the same sample provided the 28 T cell receptor beta chains below, sequenced in a study of blood T cell repertoires in COVID-19. Assay used: immunoSEQ multiplex PCR; TCRdb lists only in-frame clones, some missing. The sample gives about 140,000 clones, approximately 86% of which show up once; roughly 5% is in the top ten. The specimen sequenced was peripheral blood. These receptors all come from a human donor in a cohort sampled during active COVID-19.

The chain links TRBV6-4 to TRBJ1-5; D is perhaps TRBD1 (5 bases). The CDR3 is made up of 13 amino acids. Germline loops: CDR1 MRHNA, CDR2 SNTAGT. Trimming removed 5 bases at V and 5 bases at J, with 10 bases between. The CDR3 nucleotides are TGTGCCAGCAGTCGGGGCGGGGATCAGCCCCAGCATTTT. Encoded protein: CASSRGGDQPQHF.

This clone was observed a handful of times. V gene TRBV14 combines with J gene TRBJ2-2, with 8 bases fitting TRBD1. V gave up 1 base and J gave up 1 base; unmatched junction bases: 5. The CDR3 totals 17 residues. CDR1 is SGHDN and CDR2 is FVKESK in the germline V gene. The CDR3 loop reads CASSQGPGTGNTGELFF. Written as DNA, the CDR3 is TGTGCCAGCAGCCAAGGTCCCGGGACAGGGAACACCGGGGAGCTGTTTTTT. The full variable domain, completed using reference TRBV14 and TRBJ2-2, is EAGVTQFPSHSVIEKGQTVTLRCDPISGHDNLYWYRRVMGKEIKFLLHFVKESKQDESGMPNNRFLAERTGGTYSTLKVQPAELEDSGVYFCASSQGPGTGNTGELFFGEGSRLTVL.

V is TRBV5-1 and J is TRBJ2-7, with 7 bases lining up with TRBD2. The V segment lost 0 bases and the J segment 0 bases; nucleotides outside the gene matches: 6. Germline values: CDR1 SGHRS, CDR2 YFSETQ. This CDR3 comprises 16 residues. CDR3 nucleotides: TGCGCCAGCAGCTTGGGCCCTAGCGGTAGCTCCTACGAGCAGTACTTC. Translated, it gives CASSLGPSGSSYEQYF.

The CDR3 region is CASSQTAGVSYNEQFF. Written as DNA, the CDR3 is TGCGCCAGCAGCCAAACAGCAGGGGTTTCCTACAATGAGCAGTTCTTC. The chain recombines TRBV4-1 with TRBJ2-1; maybe TRBD1 (6 bases). CDR1 is MGHRA and CDR2 is YSYEKL in the germline V gene. V was trimmed by 2 bases and J by 1 base, leaving 12 bases between them. This CDR3 comprises 16 residues.

This clone turned up a few times. The V call is TRBV30, the J call TRBJ2-5, with 8 nucleotides matching TRBD2. This CDR3 spans 15 amino acids. CDR1 is GTSNPN and CDR2 is SVGIG in the germline V gene (reference sequence). Trimming cost V 4 bases and J 4 bases; bases outside gene matches: 11. CDR3 protein: CAWTPGGMKGETQYF. CDR3 nucleotides: TGTGCCTGGACCCCGGGGGGGATGAAGGGAGAGACCCAGTACTTC.

J is TRBJ2-5 and V is TRBV5-1, with 8 bases aligning to TRBD2. The CDR3 has 16 residues. CDR1 SGHRS and CDR2 YFSETQ come from the germline V gene. Germline trimming cut 5 bases from V and 5 bases from J; bases unmatched to any gene: 14. The CDR3 here is CASRKAGVPTVETQYF. DNA for the CDR3: TGCGCCAGCAGAAAAGCGGGGGTCCCGACCGTTGAGACCCAGTACTTC.

This clone was observed once. The chain is built from TRBV19 and TRBJ1-3, with no clear D. The V end was cut by 5 bases, the J end by 1 base, with 6 bases between. From germline, CDR1 is LNHDA and CDR2 SQIVND (reference sequence). This CDR3 region has 13 residues. The CDR3 DNA reads TGTGCCAGTAGTTTCGTTTCTGGAAACACCATATATTTT. Translated, it gives CASSFVSGNTIYF.

The V and J genes are TRBV27 and TRBJ2-5; D perhaps matches TRBD2 (5 bases). This CDR3 contains 14 residues. Trimming left V 7 bases short and J 1 base short, with 13 bases between. The germline V gene has CDR1 MNHEY and CDR2 SMNVEV (reference sequence). Here the CDR3 reads CASTARDAQETQYF. The CDR3 region has the DNA TGTGCCAGCACCGCGAGGGATGCCCAAGAGACCCAGTACTTC.

The genes are TRBV21-1 and TRBJ1-2; TRBD1, the D gene given by the table, was not confirmed from the DNA. TRBV21-1 is labeled a pseudogene. The CDR3 runs to 14 residues. The CDR3 loop reads CASSKEDRPIGYTF. The CDR3 region has the DNA TGTGCCAGCAGCAAAGAGGACAGGCCAATTGGCTACACCTTC.

The rearrangement uses TRBV2 and TRBJ2-7; TRBD2 aligns across 9 bases. The germline V gene has CDR1 SNHLY and CDR2 FYNNEI. V lost 3 bases and J lost 1; bases outside the gene matches: 7. The CDR3 is 16 amino acids. CDR3 sequence: CASSDRTSGFSYEQYF. CDR3 DNA: TGTGCCAGCAGTGACAGAACTAGCGGGTTTTCCTACGAGCAGTACTTC.

The chain recombines TRBV5-1 with TRBJ2-7, with no clear D. Trimming removed 2 bases at V and 2 bases at J, with 8 bases between. Germline V gene lookup returns CDR1 SGHRS and CDR2 YFSETQ. This CDR3 contains 13 residues. The CDR3 protein is CASSLDTAYEQYF. The DNA for the CDR3 is TGCGCCAGCAGCTTAGACACAGCCTACGAGCAGTACTTC.

The chain recombines TRBV7-8 with TRBJ1-4; 7 nucleotides align to TRBD1. Germline V gene sequence: CDR1 SGHVS, CDR2 FQNEAQ. This CDR3 contains 13 residues. J was trimmed by 13 bases and V by 1 base; bases with no gene match: 6. Written as DNA, the CDR3 is TGTGCCAGCAGCTTAGGGGGACAGCGAGGACTGTTTTTT. It is translated as CASSLGGQRGLFF.

This clone was seen just once. In DNA form, the CDR3 reads TGTGCCAGCAGCGCCGGGACGGGGGGTACTGGCTACACCTTC. This encodes CASSAGTGGTGYTF. V gene TRBV5-5 combines with J gene TRBJ1-2; a possible D gene is TRBD1 (5 bases). The V and J ends lost 4 bases and 7 bases respectively, with 17 bases between them. The germline V gene has CDR1 SGHKS and CDR2 YYEKEE (reference sequence). This CDR3 is built from 14 residues.

This clone was counted once. The rearrangement uses TRBV11-2 and TRBJ1-1, with TRBD1 as a possible D gene (5 bases). This CDR3 contains 15 residues. Trimming stripped 1 base from V and 5 bases from J, with 14 bases between. Germline CDR1 is SGHAT and CDR2 is FQNNGV. CDR3 coding DNA: TGTGCCAGCAGCTTAGTCTCTACGGGGGGAACTGAAGCTTTCTTT. Translation: CASSLVSTGGTEAFF.

The gene calls are TRBV28 and TRBJ1-4, with 9 bases that match TRBD1. Germline CDR1 and CDR2: MDHEN and SYDVKM. J was trimmed by 8 bases and V by 2 bases; bases with no gene match: 3. The CDR3 consists of 14 residues. The CDR3 DNA follows: TGTGCCAGCAGTTTAGGGACAGGGAAAGAAAAACTGTTTTTT. This encodes CASSLGTGKEKLFF.

The chain carries TRBV28 and TRBJ2-7; 7 nucleotides line up with TRBD1. CDR1 is MDHEN and CDR2 is SYDVKM in the germline V gene. Trimming cost V 10 bases and J 4 bases; bases outside gene matches: 13. The CDR3 has 14 residues. The CDR3 coding sequence is TGTGCCACCGACAGGGCCCCGGGTCCTTACGAGCAGTACTTC. It encodes CATDRAPGPYEQYF.

This rearrangement joins TRBV7-6 to TRBJ2-1; TRBD2 is a possible D gene (6 bases). The CDR3 consists of 16 residues. Germline lookup yields CDR1 SGHVS and CDR2 FNYEAQ. V shed 2 bases and J shed 0 bases, with 11 bases lying between them. CDR3 sequence (DNA): TGTGCCAGCAGCTTAACCAACGGGAGCTCCTACAATGAGCAGTTCTTC. Protein product: CASSLTNGSSYNEQFF.

This clone was detected only once. This rearrangement joins TRBV10-3 to TRBJ2-1; 8 bases are a match to TRBD2. CDR1 is ENHRY, CDR2 SYGVKD, per germline. V shed 6 bases and J 8 bases; nucleotides not matched to a gene: 6. This CDR3 is built from 13 residues. CDR3 sequence (DNA): TGTGCCATCAGCAGGCTAGCGGGTGATGAGCAGTTCTTC. Its protein product is CAISRLAGDEQFF.

The V call is TRBV28, the J call TRBJ1-1, with D tentatively TRBD1 (5 bases). From germline, CDR1 is MDHEN and CDR2 SYDVKM. The CDR3 sequence is 15 residues long. V lost 5 bases and J 1 base, leaving 14 bases between the germline ends. CDR3: CASSEEGRQNTEAFF. The DNA of the CDR3 is TGTGCCAGCAGTGAGGAGGGACGGCAGAACACTGAAGCTTTCTTT. The full variable domain, its missing parts supplied by reference TRBV28 and TRBJ1-1, is DVKVTQSSRYLVKRTGEKVFLECVQDMDHENMFWYRQDPGLGLRLIYFSYDVKMKEKGDIPEGYSVSREKKERFSLILESASTNQTSMYLCASSEEGRQNTEAFFGQGTRLTVV.

This chain connects TRBV9 to TRBJ2-5, with TRBD1 matching over 11 bases. The germline CDR1 and CDR2 sequences are SGDLS and YYNGEE. The length of the CDR3 is 18 residues. The V gene end was trimmed by 0 bases and the J gene end by 4 bases; junction bases not matched to a gene: 11. The chain's CDR3 is CASSVGTGGAPVGETQYF. DNA for the CDR3: TGTGCCAGCAGCGTAGGGACAGGGGGCGCCCCGGTAGGAGAGACCCAGTACTTC.

In the case of this clone: In the same sample, other DNA sequences code for this CDR3. The rearrangement links TRBV5-1 to TRBJ2-3; 12 nucleotides line up with TRBD2. From germline, CDR1 is SGHRS and CDR2 YFSETQ. The CDR3 length is 16 residues. After removal of 0 bases from V and 2 bases from J, the junction contained 1 base not matched to a gene. Here the CDR3 reads CASSLGTSGATDTQYF. The CDR3 DNA sequence: TGCGCCAGCAGCTTGGGGACTAGCGGGGCCACAGATACGCAGTATTTT.

This clone was seen only a few times. The rearrangement uses TRBV4-1 and TRBJ1-4; TRBD1 might be the D (5 bases). Germline V gives CDR1 MGHRA, CDR2 YSYEKL. This CDR3 has 16 residues. V lost 1 base and J 0 bases, leaving 9 bases between the germline ends. The CDR3 reads CASSQGQLSTNEKLFF. The CDR3 nucleotides are TGCGCCAGCAGCCAAGGACAGCTTTCAACTAATGAAAAACTGTTTTTT.

This clone has a single count. The chain couples TRBV5-1 to TRBJ1-1; D perhaps matches TRBD1 (6 bases). Between the trimmed V and J ends, which lost 3 bases and 5 bases, there was a span of 17 bases. Germline V gene lookup returns CDR1 SGHRS and CDR2 YFSETQ. This CDR3 is built from 15 residues. The CDR3 DNA reads as TGCGCCAGCAGCTCTCGGGACACAGAGGTGACTGAAGCTTTCTTT. It translates to CASSSRDTEVTEAFF.

This chain connects TRBV5-1 to TRBJ2-3; 7 bases are shared with TRBD1. The germline V gene encodes CDR1 SGHRS and CDR2 YFSETQ. J gave up 1 base and V 4 bases, and 3 bases lay outside the gene matches. The CDR3 covers 14 residues. The CDR3 region is CASSRGQGTDTQYF. The CDR3 DNA sequence: TGCGCCAGCAGCCGTGGACAGGGCACAGATACGCAGTATTTT.

A note on this clone: Other nucleotide sequences from this sample produce the same CDR3. The V call is TRBV5-1, the J call TRBJ2-7; TRBD1 matches 8 bases. The J segment lost 2 bases and the V segment lost 0 bases, leaving 1 base of the junction unmatched. The CDR3 runs to 14 residues. Germline V gene sequence: CDR1 SGHRS, CDR2 YFSETQ. The CDR3 DNA reads as TGCGCCAGCAGCTTGGGGACAGGGACCTACGAGCAGTACTTC. Its protein is CASSLGTGTYEQYF.

The CDR3 coding sequence is TGTGCCAGCAGCTTTGGCGGGAGAATCCATGAGCAGTTCTTC. This codes for CASSFGGRIHEQFF. The V and J genes are TRBV7-9 and TRBJ2-1, with TRBD2 matching over 7 bases. This CDR3 contains 14 residues. Per the germline V gene, CDR1 is SEHNR and CDR2 is FQNEAQ (reference sequence). The trim removed 3 bases at V and 8 bases at J, leaving 7 bases unmatched.

V is TRBV5-8 and J is TRBJ2-5; 9 positions agree with TRBD1. Per germline, CDR1 SGHTS and CDR2 YDEGEE. This CDR3 is 15 amino acids long. Trimming took 0 bases from V and 2 from J; bases not matched to a gene: 2. In DNA, the CDR3 is TGTGCCAGCAGCTTGGGGGACAGGGATCAAGAGACCCAGTACTTC. Translated: CASSLGDRDQETQYF.

The CDR3 loop reads CASSPVAGPSYNEQFF. The CDR3 coding sequence is TGTGCCAGCAGCCCGGTAGCGGGGCCCTCCTACAATGAGCAGTTCTTC. The chain employs TRBV7-9 and TRBJ2-1, with 8 bases that match TRBD2. V lost 5 bases, J lost 0 bases, and 6 bases stayed unmatched. The CDR3 runs to 16 residues. Germline values: CDR1 SEHNR, CDR2 FQNEAQ (reference sequence). The variable domain in full, completed from reference TRBV7-9 and TRBJ2-1, reads DTGVSQNPRHKITKRGQNVTFRCDPISEHNRLYWYRQTLGQGPEFLTYFQNEAQLEKSRLLSDRFSAERPKGSFSTLEIQRTEQGDSAMYLCASSPVAGPSYNEQFFGPGTRLTVL.